This TCR beta chain was captured in a study of CD8+ T cells in alopecia areata. Extracted from the samples, RNA was reverse transcribed into cDNA to serve as the sequencing template. Profiling relied on immunoSEQ multiplex PCR, and the TCRdb table lists in-frame clones only, not all of them. The sample includes 95,000 to 110,000 clones, roughly 84% of them seen just once. Sample treatment: oral pan-JAK inhibitor, 5-10 mg twice daily. Alopecia areata patients provided lesional scalp punch biopsies and peripheral blood. CDR3 length equals 12 residues. Germline CDR1 SEHNR, CDR2 FQNEAQ (reference sequence).

V usage is TRBV7-9 and J usage is TRBJ2-1, with a tentative D call TRBD2 (6 bases). Source: CD8+ T cells sorted from blood, taken at week 24, from a patient treated with tofacitinib. This receptor was obtained from a human donor with alopecia areata. The chain's CDR3 is CSGLIVAPEQFF. CDR3 DNA sequence: TGTTCTGGACTAATAGTCGCTCCTGAGCAGTTCTTC.